A selection of T cell receptor beta chains follows, all from one sample in a study of human T cells and chemical hapten exposure. TCRdb used MiXCR to reprocess the RACE reads, holding one entry per CDR3 protein. The sample holds over 35,000 distinct CDR3 sequences; around 10% are singletons and the top ten take approximately 16%. The starting material was whole blood, obtained in connection with sensitization to the hapten diphenylcyclopropenone (DPC). These receptors came from a middle-aged woman with alopecia areata. Some clones in this sample may be carry-over from other donors' samples. The CDR3 runs from the conserved cysteine through the conserved F or W. The D gene is left open where the match is weak. Clone size appears in some rows only: once, few, many, or a class for an expanded clone.

len	v_gene	abundance	d_gene	j_gene	CDR3nt	CDR3aa
13	TRBV7-2	many	-	TRBJ2-3	TGTGCCAGCAGCTTAGAGGGAATTGATACGCAGTATTTT	CASSLEGIDTQYF
16	TRBV19	many	-	TRBJ2-2	TGTGCCAGTAGTATGGTTCCAGGGGAGCTTTCCGGGGAGCTGTTTTTT	CASSMVPGELSGELFF
14	TRBV4-1	many	-	TRBJ1-1	TGCGCCAGCAGCCAAGAACGGGCGAACACTGAAGCTTTCTTT	CASSQERANTEAFF
18	TRBV5-1	many	-	TRBJ1-6	TGCGCCAGCAGCCCTAGGGAGCGGGCGAGCTCCTATAATTCACCCCTCCACTTT	CASSPRERASSYNSPLHF
11	TRBV2	-	-	TRBJ1-1	TGTGCCAGCAGTAGGGGCGTTGAAGCTTTCTTT	CASSRGVEAFF
16	TRBV20-1	few	TRBD1	TRBJ2-2	TGCAGTGCTAGAGATGGAAGAGGGGGCGACACCGGGGAGCTGTTTTTT	CSARDGRGGDTGELFF
16	TRBV4-1	many	TRBD1	TRBJ2-5	TGCGCCAGCAGCCAATCCCCATCGACAGGGCTGGAGACCCAGTACTTC	CASSQSPSTGLETQYF
10	TRBV6-2/TRBV6-3	-	-	TRBJ2-2	TGTGCCAGTTGGGCCGGGGAGCTGTTTTTT	CASWAGELFF
14	TRBV5-1	many	TRBD1	TRBJ1-5	TGCGCCAGCAGCGTTGGACAGGGCGACCAGCCCCAGCATTTT	CASSVGQGDQPQHF
13	TRBV27	many	-	TRBJ1-3	TGTGCCAGCAGTAGTCACGCTGGAAACACCATATATTTT	CASSSHAGNTIYF
14	TRBV5-1	many	TRBD2	TRBJ2-5	TGCGCCAGCAGCGGTGCGGGGGACCAAGAGACCCAGTACTTC	CASSGAGDQETQYF